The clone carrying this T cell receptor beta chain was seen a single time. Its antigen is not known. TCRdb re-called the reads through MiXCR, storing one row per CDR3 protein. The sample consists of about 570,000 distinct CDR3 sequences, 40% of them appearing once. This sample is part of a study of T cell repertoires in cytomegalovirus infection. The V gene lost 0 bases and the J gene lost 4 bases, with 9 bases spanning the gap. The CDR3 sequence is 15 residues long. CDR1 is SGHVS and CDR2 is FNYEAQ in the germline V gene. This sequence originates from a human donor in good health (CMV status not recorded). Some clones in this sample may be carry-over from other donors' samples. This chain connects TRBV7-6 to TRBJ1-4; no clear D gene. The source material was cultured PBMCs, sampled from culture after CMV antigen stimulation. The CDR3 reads CASSLAGNSNEKLFF. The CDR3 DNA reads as TGTGCCAGCAGCTTAGCGGGGAACAGTAATGAAAAACTGTTTTTT.